Below, 22 T cell receptor beta chains from the same sample are listed, as sequenced in a study of regulatory T cells in long-lasting Graves disease. The TCR beta library used iRepertoire HTBI primers with Arm-PCR amplification of CDR3. TCRdb fed the multiplex PCR reads into MiXCR, producing one record per CDR3 protein. The sample shows fewer than 550,000 distinct CDR3 sequences, about 16% of them seen only once. Time point of the sample: newly diagnosed GD, antithyroid drugs for less than 3 months. From PBMCs, RNA was extracted and then used to make the TCR library. These same data were also listed under a study on T cells in Graves' hyperthyroidism and ophthalmopathy.

Material: peripheral blood mononuclear cells (PBMCs), obtained at new diagnosis, from a patient treated with antithyroid drugs. These receptors originate from a woman aged 40 to 65 with Graves disease.

Notes on this clonotype: A single base separates this from a much larger clone, so it may be a read error. This chain connects TRBV6-5 to TRBJ2-3; D is tentatively TRBD1 or TRBD2 (5 bases each). This CDR3 has 13 amino acids. Germline CDR1 is MNHEY and CDR2 is SVGAGI. V dropped 4 bases and J dropped 1 base, with 6 bases sitting between them. CDR3: CASSWDGTDTQYF. The CDR3, as DNA: TGTGCCAGCAGTTGGGACGGCACAGATACGCAGTATTTT.

This clonotype was seen only a few times. This chain uses TRBV20-1 with TRBJ2-5, with a weak D call TRBD1 (6 bases). In germline, CDR1 is DFQATT, CDR2 SNEGSKA (reference sequence). Trimming cost V 6 bases and J 3 bases, with 23 bases left between them. The CDR3 spans 16 residues. The CDR3 is CSATSLQGTMEETQYF. The CDR3 region has the DNA TGCAGTGCAACATCCCTTCAGGGGACAATGGAAGAGACCCAGTACTTC.

The chain uses TRBV12-3 or TRBV12-4 and TRBJ2-7; tentative D call: TRBD1 (5 bases). V was shortened by 5 bases and J by 2 bases, with 16 bases between the two germline ends. This CDR3 has 15 amino acids. This chain's CDR3 is CASSGTGQNPYEQYF. In DNA, the CDR3 is TGTGCCAGCAGTGGTACTGGACAAAACCCCTACGAGCAGTACTTC.

This clonotype was seen more than once but under ten times. This chain joins TRBV11-2 and TRBJ2-1, with D hard to call. The V gene lost 6 bases and the J gene lost 0 bases, with 27 bases spanning the gap. In germline, CDR1 is SGHAT, CDR2 FQNNGV. The CDR3 runs 20 residues. CDR3 residues: CASRAWSGLPPRRSYNEQFF. The CDR3, as DNA: TGTGCCAGCAGAGCCTGGTCGGGCCTTCCTCCAAGACGCTCCTACAATGAGCAGTTCTTC.

The chain employs TRBV4-1 and TRBJ1-2; possibly TRBD1 for D (5 bases). CDR1 MGHRA and CDR2 YSYEKL come from the germline V gene. CDR3 length: 17 amino acids. Trimming removed 5 bases at V and 4 bases at J, with 23 bases between. The CDR3 DNA follows: TGCGCCAGCAGCAACCCCGCAGGGACGCTAAAAGGCTATGGCTACACCTTC. It encodes CASSNPAGTLKGYGYTF.

About this clonotype itself: Because it lacks the conserved phenylalanine or tryptophan at the end, this CDR3 is likely a read error. The chain has TRBV12-3 or TRBV12-4 and TRBJ1-2; D not certain. With 1 base removed from V and 5 bases from J, the gap between germline ends came to 2 bases. The length of the CDR3 is 11 residues. CDR3 region: CASSLEYGYTL. In nucleotides, the CDR3 is TGTGCCAGCAGTTTAGAGTATGGCTACACCCTC.

This clonotype was detected many times. J is TRBJ1-2 and V is TRBV6-1, with 11 nucleotides matching TRBD1. The CDR3 is 16 residues long. CDR1 and CDR2 (germline): MNHNS, SASEGT. With 7 bases clipped from V and 0 bases from J, the junction kept 7 bases outside the gene matches. CDR3 loop: CASIKGQGASNYGYTF. In DNA form, the CDR3 reads TGTGCCAGCATTAAAGGACAGGGGGCGTCTAACTATGGCTACACCTTC.

The rearrangement uses TRBV6-4 and TRBJ2-1; 9 bases are shared with TRBD2. The CDR3 length is 14 residues. Germline V gene lookup returns CDR1 MRHNA and CDR2 SNTAGT. The V and J ends lost 8 bases and 6 bases, in that order; junction bases with no gene match: 8. The CDR3 bases are TGTGCCAGCGGATGGGTAGCGGGGGCCAATGAGCAGTTCTTC. Protein sequence: CASGWVAGANEQFF.

There are many counts of this clonotype. V gene TRBV11-2 combines with J gene TRBJ2-1; 13 bases line up with TRBD2. The J segment lost 0 bases and the V segment lost 1 base, leaving 6 bases of the junction unmatched. This CDR3 has 19 amino acids. In germline, CDR1 is SGHAT, CDR2 FQNNGV. The CDR3 coding sequence is TGTGCCAGCAGCTTAGGGGGGACTAGCGGGGCGGTCTCCTACAATGAGCAGTTCTTC. Translated, it gives CASSLGGTSGAVSYNEQFF.

This clonotype was detected ten times or more. The CDR3 loop is CASSEAGGQVNEQFF. The CDR3 DNA reads TGTGCCAGCAGTGAAGCGGGGGGGCAAGTCAATGAGCAGTTCTTC. The chain recombines TRBV2 with TRBJ2-1; D perhaps matches TRBD2 (7 bases). The CDR3 length is 15 residues. The V end lost 0 bases, the J end lost 6 bases, and 12 bases lay between the germline ends. CDR1 and CDR2 (germline): SNHLY, FYNNEI. Looking up the rest from reference TRBV2 and TRBJ2-1 gives the full variable domain: EPEVTQTPSHQVTQMGQEVILRCVPISNHLYFYWYRQILGQKVEFLVSFYNNEISEKSEIFDDQFSVERPDGSNFTLKIRSTKLEDSAMYFCASSEAGGQVNEQFFGPGTRLTVL.

This clonotype was picked up a small number of times. The chain employs TRBV7-9 and TRBJ1-2, with D unresolved. The CDR3 contains 19 residues. Germline loops: CDR1 SEHNR, CDR2 FQNEAQ (reference sequence). V was shortened by 5 bases and J by 4 bases, with 29 bases between the two germline ends. The CDR3 DNA sequence: TGTGCCAGCAGCCCCCCCCGCGTCTTTACAGAACTACCCTCCTATGGCTACACCTTC. Translating gives CASSPPRVFTELPSYGYTF.

This clonotype turned up a few times. V gene TRBV4-1 combines with J gene TRBJ2-1; the D gene is possibly TRBD2 (6 bases). In germline, CDR1 is MGHRA, CDR2 YSYEKL. The V and J ends lost 3 bases and 2 bases respectively, with 11 bases between them. The CDR3 covers 15 residues. The CDR3, as DNA: TGCGCCAGCAGCCACTACGGGACTCCCTACAATGAGCAGTTCTTC. It specifies CASSHYGTPYNEQFF.

This clonotype was found many times. The chain recombines TRBV6-5 with TRBJ2-1; 14 nucleotides align to TRBD2. J gave up 1 base and V 2 bases, and 7 bases lay outside the gene matches. The CDR3 runs to 19 residues. From germline, CDR1 is MNHEY and CDR2 SVGAGI. The CDR3 protein is CASSYPRLAGGRSYNEQFF. The CDR3 nucleotides are TGTGCCAGCAGTTACCCTAGACTAGCGGGGGGGCGGTCCTACAATGAGCAGTTCTTC.

This clonotype showed up just a few times. The chain links TRBV10-3 to TRBJ1-2, with D maybe TRBD1 (6 bases). Deletions cut 4 bases from V and 9 bases from J, with 21 bases between. Germline V CDR1 and CDR2: ENHRY, SYGVKD. The CDR3 sequence is 15 residues long. CDR3 nucleotide sequence: TGTGCCATCAGTGGGACAGCGAATCTTATTATACGCTACACCTTC. The encoded protein is CAISGTANLIIRYTF.

As regards this clonotype: Since a much larger clone is just one base distant, this may be a read error. The V call is TRBV12-3 or TRBV12-4, the J call TRBJ1-2; TRBD1 matches at 10 bases. The CDR3 extends over 15 amino acids. Trimming removed 6 bases from V and 13 bases from J; junction bases left unmatched: 17. In DNA, the CDR3 is TGTGCCAGCAGCGACTCCACGCGGACCGGGACAGGGGTCACCTTC. Residues: CASSDSTRTGTGVTF.

This clonotype was counted ten times or more. The CDR3 bases are TGTGCCAGCAGTACCTTTCGGACAGGAATCTACGAGCAGTACTTC. Translating gives CASSTFRTGIYEQYF. This chain links TRBV27 with TRBJ2-7; 7 positions match TRBD1. CDR3 size: 15 residues. Germline-derived CDR1 and CDR2 are MNHEY and SMNVEV (reference sequence). J gave up 3 bases and V 5 bases, and 10 bases lay outside the gene matches.

This clonotype was seen repeatedly, ten times or more. The chain couples TRBV3-1 to TRBJ1-5; no clear D. The CDR3 is made up of 15 amino acids. The V gene lost 3 bases and the J gene lost 3 bases, with 12 bases spanning the gap. CDR1 LGHDT and CDR2 YNNKEL come from the germline V gene (reference sequence). The CDR3 nucleotides read TGTGCCAGCAGCCAGGGATTGGAAGCCAATCAGCCCCAGCATTTT. This sequence encodes CASSQGLEANQPQHF.

This clonotype was observed a handful of times. The CDR3 coding sequence is TGTGCCAGTAGTAAAATAACAGGGGGAAGTGAGACCCAGTACTTC. Amino acid sequence: CASSKITGGSETQYF. The J gene is TRBJ2-5, the V gene TRBV19; 8 bases line up with TRBD1. Germline CDR1 reads LNHDA; CDR2 reads SQIVND (reference sequence). The CDR3 runs 15 residues. V shed 4 bases and J 5 bases; nucleotides not matched to a gene: 9.

The V call is TRBV5-4, the J call TRBJ1-2; D gene unclear. The V end lost 0 bases, the J end lost 3 bases, and 12 bases lay between the germline ends. The CDR3 loop spans 15 amino acids. Germline V gene lookup returns CDR1 SGHNT and CDR2 YYREEE (reference sequence). DNA of the CDR3: TGTGCCAGCAGCTTGGCCTCAACAGCCGACTATGGCTACACCTTC. Translated, it gives CASSLASTADYGYTF.

The sample holds many counts of this clonotype. The gene calls are TRBV9 and TRBJ2-3; weak D call: TRBD1 (6 bases). The germline V and J ends were trimmed by 4 bases and 2 bases, with 26 bases remaining between them. The CDR3 is made up of 19 amino acids. The germline V gene has CDR1 SGDLS and CDR2 YYNGEE. CDR3 residues: CASSPASGVPDLYTDTQYF. Here the CDR3 DNA reads TGTGCCAGCAGCCCAGCATCAGGGGTTCCCGACTTATACACAGATACGCAGTATTTT.

This clonotype was observed at least ten times. The rearrangement joins TRBV28 to TRBJ1-5, with D maybe TRBD1 (6 bases). Germline CDR1 and CDR2: MDHEN and SYDVKM. CDR3 size: 16 residues. Trimming cost V 10 bases and J 1 base, with 20 bases left between them. This CDR3 is CAIDRSSVVSNQPQHF. The CDR3 DNA reads as TGTGCCATCGACAGGTCGAGCGTCGTGAGCAATCAGCCCCAGCATTTT.

This clonotype has just a few counts. The chain employs TRBV5-1 and TRBJ2-3; 9 nucleotides line up with TRBD1. CDR1 and CDR2 (germline): SGHRS, YFSETQ. V was clipped by 0 bases and J by 5 bases; unmatched bases: 7. The CDR3 contains 16 residues. The CDR3 protein is CASSLARDRAIDTQYF. CDR3 bases: TGCGCCAGCAGCTTGGCCCGGGACAGGGCCATAGATACGCAGTATTTT. Full variable domain (outside the CDR3, taken from reference TRBV5-1 and TRBJ2-3): KAGVTQTPRYLIKTRGQQVTLSCSPISGHRSVSWYQQTPGQGLQFLFEYFSETQRNKGNFPGRFSGRQFSNSRSEMNVSTLELGDSALYLCASSLARDRAIDTQYFGPGTRLTVL.